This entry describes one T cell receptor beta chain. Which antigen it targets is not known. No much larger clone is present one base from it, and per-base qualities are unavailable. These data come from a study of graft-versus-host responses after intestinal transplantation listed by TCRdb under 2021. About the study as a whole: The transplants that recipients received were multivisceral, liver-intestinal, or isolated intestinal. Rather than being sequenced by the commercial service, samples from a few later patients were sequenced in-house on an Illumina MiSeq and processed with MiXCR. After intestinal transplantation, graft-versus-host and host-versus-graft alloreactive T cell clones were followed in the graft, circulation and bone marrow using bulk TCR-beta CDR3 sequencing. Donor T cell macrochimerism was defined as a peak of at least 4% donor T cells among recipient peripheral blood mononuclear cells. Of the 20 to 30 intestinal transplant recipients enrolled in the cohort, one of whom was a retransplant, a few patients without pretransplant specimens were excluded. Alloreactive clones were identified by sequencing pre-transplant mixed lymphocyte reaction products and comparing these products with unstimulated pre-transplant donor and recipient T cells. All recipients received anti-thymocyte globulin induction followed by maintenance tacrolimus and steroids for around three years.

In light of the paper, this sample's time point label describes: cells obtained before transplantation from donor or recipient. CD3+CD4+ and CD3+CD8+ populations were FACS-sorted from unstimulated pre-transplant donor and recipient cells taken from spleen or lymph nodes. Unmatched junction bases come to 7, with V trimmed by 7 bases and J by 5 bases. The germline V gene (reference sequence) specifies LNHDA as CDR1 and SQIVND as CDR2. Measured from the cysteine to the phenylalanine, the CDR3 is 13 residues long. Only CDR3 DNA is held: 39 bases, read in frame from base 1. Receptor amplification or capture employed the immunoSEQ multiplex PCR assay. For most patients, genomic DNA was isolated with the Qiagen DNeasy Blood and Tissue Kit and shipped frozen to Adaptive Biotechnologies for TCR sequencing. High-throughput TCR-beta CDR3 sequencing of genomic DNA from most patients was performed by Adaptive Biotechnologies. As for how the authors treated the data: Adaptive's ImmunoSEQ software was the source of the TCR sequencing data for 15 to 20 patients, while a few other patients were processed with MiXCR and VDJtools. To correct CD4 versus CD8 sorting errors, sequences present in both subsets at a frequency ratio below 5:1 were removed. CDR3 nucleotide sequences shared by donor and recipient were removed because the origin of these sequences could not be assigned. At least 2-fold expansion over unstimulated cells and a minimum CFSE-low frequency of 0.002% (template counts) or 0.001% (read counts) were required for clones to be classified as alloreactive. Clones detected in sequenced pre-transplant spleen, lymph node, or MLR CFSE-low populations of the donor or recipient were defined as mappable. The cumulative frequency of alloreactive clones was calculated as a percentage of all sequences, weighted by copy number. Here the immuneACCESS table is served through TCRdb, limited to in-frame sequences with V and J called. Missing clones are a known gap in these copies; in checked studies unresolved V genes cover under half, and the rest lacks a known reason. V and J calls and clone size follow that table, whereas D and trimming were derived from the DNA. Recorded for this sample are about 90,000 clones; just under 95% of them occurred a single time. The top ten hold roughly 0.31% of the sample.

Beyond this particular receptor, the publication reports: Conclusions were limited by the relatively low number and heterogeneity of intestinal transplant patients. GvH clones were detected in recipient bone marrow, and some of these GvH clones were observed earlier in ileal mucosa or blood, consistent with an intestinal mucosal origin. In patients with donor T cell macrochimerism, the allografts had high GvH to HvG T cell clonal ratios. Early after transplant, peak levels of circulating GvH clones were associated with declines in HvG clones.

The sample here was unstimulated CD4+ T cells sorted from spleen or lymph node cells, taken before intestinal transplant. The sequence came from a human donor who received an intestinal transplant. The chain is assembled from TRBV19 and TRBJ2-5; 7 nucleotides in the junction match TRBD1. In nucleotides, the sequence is TGTGCCAGTATCACAGGGGACGGGGAGACCCAGTACTTC. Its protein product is CASITGDGETQYF.